This TCR beta chain was recorded in a study of blood T cell repertoires in COVID-19 (dated by TCRdb to 2020 to 2022). In the study overall: Samples from collaborators originated in the United States, Italy and Spain and spanned both the acute and convalescent phases of COVID-19. The material from the prospective study consisted of cDNA or gDNA derived from T cells, B-cell-depleted T cells, or PBMCs. The dataset comprised deeply sampled blood TCRbeta repertoires from subjects exposed to, actively infected with, or recovered from COVID-19. The repertoires were released in a freely available public database meant as a resource for research on the immune response to SARS-CoV-2. The samples were drawn from the first 160 participants of the ongoing ImmuneRACE study and from more than 1,000 subjects provided by 6 global collaborators. The sample metadata nearly always contained a de-identified subject ID, COVID-19 status, age in years and sex. Where HLA class I and class II types were available, the types were taken from metadata supplied by the sample provider, not from assay-based typing. Findings and caveats that apply to the study as a whole: Clinical and demographic metadata were provided uncurated, with the amount varying by source and participant.

As concerns this clone: Which antigen it targets is not known. The input lacks base qualities; no much larger clone sits a single base away.

Each collaborating institution followed its own protocols to collect whole blood in K2EDTA tubes. For TCRbeta analysis, collaborators shipped samples as frozen whole blood, isolated PBMCs, or DNA extracted from either of those sample types. The junction shows trimming of 10 bases on V and 1 base on J, plus 13 bases between the germline ends. The CDR3 holds 13 amino acids from the cysteine to the phenylalanine. Of all the DNA, just the CDR3 is kept, 39 bases in frame from base 1. CDR1 is given as SNHLY and CDR2 as FYNNEI, both from the germline V gene. The immunoSEQ Assay, a bias-controlled multiplex PCR, was used to amplify TCRbeta CDR3 regions from genomic DNA. Per the authors' processing: Nucleated cell counts per sample were estimated from amplification of reference gene primers within the assay. To quantify the absolute abundance of each unique TCRbeta CDR3 rearrangement, sequence reads were collapsed and filtered. For each sample, productive Simpson clonality was calculated as the square root of Simpson's diversity index across productive rearrangements. The table was pulled from immuneACCESS by TCRdb, which kept in-frame rearrangements only. Such tables lose some clones; where checked, under half of the loss comes from unresolved V genes, and the rest has no known cause. For V, J and clone size, that table is used; D and trimming come from the DNA. The sample table holds about 42,000 clones, of which 90% to 95% were seen once. About 6% of the sample is in the top ten clones.

This chain is built from TRBV2 and TRBJ1-1; tentative D gene TRBD1, with 5 bases matching. The TCR was taken from a human donor in a cohort sampled during active COVID-19. Sequencing was done on a sample of peripheral blood. The bases read TGTGCCACCCAGGACACCAAGAACACTGAAGCTTTCTTT. The encoded protein is CATQDTKNTEAFF.